This T cell receptor (beta chain) is from a study of control samples from healthy donors and cancer patients. TCRdb's copy holds only in-frame clones and misses some; the assay was immunoSEQ multiplex PCR. Seen here are over 150,000 clones, approximately 94% observed once, and the top ten hold about 14%. The CDR3 is 17 amino acids. The V end lost 5 bases, the J end lost 3 bases, and 21 bases lay between the germline ends. CDR1 LNHDA and CDR2 SQIVND come from the germline V gene (reference sequence). Sequenced sample: PBMCs. The V and J genes are TRBV19 and TRBJ2-3; D tentatively reads TRBD1 or TRBD2 (6 bases each). The TCR originated in a man in his sixties with colorectal cancer. The CDR3 reads CASSAPGGSRGTDTQYF. For the CDR3, the DNA is TGTGCCAGTAGTGCCCCCGGGGGTTCGAGGGGGACAGATACGCAGTATTTT.